Given below is one T cell receptor beta chain in context. The antigen remains undetermined. The data are from a study of T cell responses to AZD1222 COVID-19 vaccine. The study's findings and limits: Clonal diversity was possibly underestimated; the donors were predominantly white British and more often female. Reportedly, close to half of spike-specific TCRs are directed against unmutated variant regions.

Assay used: immunoSEQ multiplex PCR; TCRdb lists only in-frame clones, some missing. Among approximately 160,000 clones listed, 90% to 95% were seen once. With 6 bases removed from V and 5 bases from J, the gap between germline ends came to 16 bases. Germline lookup yields CDR1 SQVTM and CDR2 ANQGSEA. This CDR3 has 13 residues. Sequenced material: peripheral blood, taken on day 0 of AZD1222 vaccination. The sequence derives from an adult in good health. The J gene is TRBJ1-2, the V gene TRBV29-1, with D possibly being TRBD1 (6 bases). The CDR3 nucleotides read TGCAGCGTAGAACCGACAGGATTTTATGGCTACACCTTC. It yields the protein CSVEPTGFYGYTF.